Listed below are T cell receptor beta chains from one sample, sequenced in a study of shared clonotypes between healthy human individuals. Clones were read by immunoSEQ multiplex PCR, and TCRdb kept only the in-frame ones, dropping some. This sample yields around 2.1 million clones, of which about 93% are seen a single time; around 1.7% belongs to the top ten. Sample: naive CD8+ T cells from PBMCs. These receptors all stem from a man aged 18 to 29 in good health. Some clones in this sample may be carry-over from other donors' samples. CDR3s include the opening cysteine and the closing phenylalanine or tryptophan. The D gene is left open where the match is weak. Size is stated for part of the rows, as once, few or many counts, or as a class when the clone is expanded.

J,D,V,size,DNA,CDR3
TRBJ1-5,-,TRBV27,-,TGTGCCAGCAGTTTCGGTTATAGCAATCAGCCCCAGCATTTT,CASSFGYSNQPQHF
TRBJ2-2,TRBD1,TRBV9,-,TGTGCCAGCAGCGTACCTGGGACAGGGGCGAACACCGGGGAGCTGTTTTTT,CASSVPGTGANTGELFF
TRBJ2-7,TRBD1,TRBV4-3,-,TGCGCCAGCAGCCAAGCCGGGACAGGTACCTACGAGCAGTACTTC,CASSQAGTGTYEQYF
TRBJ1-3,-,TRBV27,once,TGTGCCAGCAGTACCTGGGGTGAAAACACCATATATTTT,CASSTWGENTIYF
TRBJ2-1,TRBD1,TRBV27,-,TGTGCCAGCAGTTTCGGGACAGCCGACAATGAGCAGTTCTTC,CASSFGTADNEQFF
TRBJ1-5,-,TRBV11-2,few,TGTGCCAGCAGCTTAGGGACTTTCCAGCCCCAGCATTTT,CASSLGTFQPQHF
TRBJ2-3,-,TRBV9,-,TGTGCCAGCAGCGCCCCACGGGCTGTTACGCAGTATTTT,CASSAPRAVTQYF
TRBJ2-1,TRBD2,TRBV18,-,TGTGCCAGCTCACCGATGCGGACTAGCGGGAGAGAAAGCTCCTACAATGAGCAGTTCTTC,CASSPMRTSGRESSYNEQFF
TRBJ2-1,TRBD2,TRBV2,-,TGTGCCAGCAGTGGACTAGCGGGAGTGTATAATGAGCAGTTCTTC,CASSGLAGVYNEQFF
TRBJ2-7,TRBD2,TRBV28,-,TGTGCCAGCAGTCTTACCGGGAGGACCTACTCCTACGAGCAGTACTTC,CASSLTGRTYSYEQYF
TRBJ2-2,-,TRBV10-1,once,TGCGCCAGCAGTGAGTCCTGGGATCACACCGGGGAGCTGTTTTTT,CASSESWDHTGELFF
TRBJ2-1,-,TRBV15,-,TGTGCCACCAGCAGAGAGGTCCGGCTACAGTCCTACAATGAGCAGTTCTTC,CATSREVRLQSYNEQFF
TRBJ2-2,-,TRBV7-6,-,TGTGCCAGCAGCTTACGACCCGGGGAGCTGTTTTTT,CASSLRPGELFF
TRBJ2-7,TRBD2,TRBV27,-,TGTGCCAGCAGTCCACTAGCGGGAGGGACCTACGAGCAGTACTTC,CASSPLAGGTYEQYF
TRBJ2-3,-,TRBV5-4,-,TGTGCCAGCAGCCTGGGGCGTGGTGTTCGAGATACGCAGTATTTT,CASSLGRGVRDTQYF
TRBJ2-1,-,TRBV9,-,TGTGCCAGCAGCGTAGACTGGGTGAGTCCCACAAACTACAATGAGCAGTTCTTC,CASSVDWVSPTNYNEQFF
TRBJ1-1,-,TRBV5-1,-,TGCGCCAGCAGCGAGATCAGGAACACTGAAGCTTTCTTT,CASSEIRNTEAFF
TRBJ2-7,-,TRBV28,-,TGTGCCAGCAGCCCCTGGGGGGACGAATCCTCCTACGAGCAGTACTTC,CASSPWGDESSYEQYF
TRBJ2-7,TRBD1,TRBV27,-,TGTGCCAGCAGTCCCCTCGGACAGGGGGGATCCTCCTACGAGCAGTACTTC,CASSPLGQGGSSYEQYF
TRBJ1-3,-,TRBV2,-,TGTGCCAGCATCGACCGGGACCAGGGAAACACCATATATTTT,CASIDRDQGNTIYF
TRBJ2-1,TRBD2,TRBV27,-,TGTGCCAGCAGCCCAAGAGGATCTAGCGGGAGAAATGAGCAGTTCTTC,CASSPRGSSGRNEQFF
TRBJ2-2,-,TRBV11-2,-,TGTGCCAGCAGCTCCCCATTTTCTAGTTTAGCCGGGGAGCTGTTTTTT,CASSSPFSSLAGELFF
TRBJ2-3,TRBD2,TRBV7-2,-,TGTGCCAGCAGCAGCCGGGGGGGGTCTAGCACAGATACGCAGTATTTT,CASSSRGGSSTDTQYF
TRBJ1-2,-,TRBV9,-,TGTGCCAGCAGCTCAGGACAGTCGAATGGCTACACCTTC,CASSSGQSNGYTF
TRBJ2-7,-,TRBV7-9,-,TGTGCCAGCAGCCAGTCGGTCAGGGGAGGATTGTACGAGCAGTACTTC,CASSQSVRGGLYEQYF
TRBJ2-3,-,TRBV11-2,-,TGTGCCAGCAGCTTAGACTCCGGCGTTGCGGCCGATACGCAGTATTTT,CASSLDSGVAADTQYF
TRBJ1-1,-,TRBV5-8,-,TGTGCCAGCAGCTTTATATATGGCCGGGCGGCTTTCTTT,CASSFIYGRAAFF
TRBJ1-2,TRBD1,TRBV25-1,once,TGTGCCAGCAGTGAACACCGACAGGGTTATAACTATGGCTACACCTTC,CASSEHRQGYNYGYTF
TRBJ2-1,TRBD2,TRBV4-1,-,TGCGCCAGCAGCGGTGGCGGGAGCTCCTACAATGAGCAGTTCTTC,CASSGGGSSYNEQFF
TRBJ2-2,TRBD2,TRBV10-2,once,TGCGCCAGCAGTACTAGCGGGGTGTACACCGGGGAGCTGTTTTTT,CASSTSGVYTGELFF
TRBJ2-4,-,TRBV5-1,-,TGCGCCAGCAGGGATACCTCTGGGAAAAACATTCAGTACTTC,CASRDTSGKNIQYF
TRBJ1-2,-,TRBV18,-,TGTGCCAGCTCACCGGACGGGGGAGGGCCCCTCTATGGCTACACCTTC,CASSPDGGGPLYGYTF
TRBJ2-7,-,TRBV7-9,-,TGTGCCAGCAGCTTAGGGGAGGGGGACGTACCCTACGAGCAGTACTTC,CASSLGEGDVPYEQYF
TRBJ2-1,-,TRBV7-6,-,TGTGCCAGCAGCCCGGGGGAGAATGAGCAGTTCTTC,CASSPGENEQFF
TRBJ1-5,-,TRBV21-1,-,TGTGCCAGCAGCAAAGGCCCCGGGACGGATAGCAATCAGCCCCAGCATTTT,CASSKGPGTDSNQPQHF
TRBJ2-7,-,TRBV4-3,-,TGCGCCAGCAGCCAAAATGGTTACGAGCAGTACTTC,CASSQNGYEQYF
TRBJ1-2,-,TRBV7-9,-,TGTGCCAGCAGCTTAGAAGGGACTACTTATGGCTACACCTTC,CASSLEGTTYGYTF
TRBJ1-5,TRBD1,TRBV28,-,TGTGCCAGCAGTGGAACCGGGACAGGGATCCGTCAGCCCCAGCATTTT,CASSGTGTGIRQPQHF
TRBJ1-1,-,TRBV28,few,TGTGCCAGCACGGAGAACACTGAAGCTTTCTTT,CASTENTEAFF
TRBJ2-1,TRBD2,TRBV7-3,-,TGTGCCAGCAGGTCCAGGATTAGCGGGGACTACAATGAGCAGTTCTTC,CASRSRISGDYNEQFF
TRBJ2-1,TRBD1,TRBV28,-,TGTGCCAGCAGACAGGGGTCAACCTACAATGAGCAGTTCTTC,CASRQGSTYNEQFF
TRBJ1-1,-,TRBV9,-,TGTGCCAGCAGCGACCCCTCGGGACCTTACACTGAAGCTTTCTTT,CASSDPSGPYTEAFF
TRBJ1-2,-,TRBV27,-,TGTGCCAGCAGTTTAGATTGGGGGAATAACTATGGCTACACCTTC,CASSLDWGNNYGYTF
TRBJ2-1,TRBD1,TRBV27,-,TGTGCCAGCAGTTTATTAGGGACAGGAGAGCAGTTCTTC,CASSLLGTGEQFF
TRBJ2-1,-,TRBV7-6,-,TGTGCCAGCAGCTTAGGCCCGATTCTCTCCTACAATGAGCAGTTCTTC,CASSLGPILSYNEQFF
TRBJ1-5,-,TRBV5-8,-,TGTGCCAGCAGCTTGGCCATTCGGAGGGGGATTCAGCCCCAGCATTTT,CASSLAIRRGIQPQHF
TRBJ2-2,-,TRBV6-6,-,TGTGCCAGCTGGGCGAGGGGCGCGAACACCGGGGAGCTGTTTTTT,CASWARGANTGELFF
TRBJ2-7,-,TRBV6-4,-,TGTGCCAGCAGTGACTCGAGTCCCCGGAGGAGCTCCTACGAGCAGTACTTC,CASSDSSPRRSSYEQYF
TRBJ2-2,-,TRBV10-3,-,TGTGCCATCAGTGAGGGTAGGAATACCGGGGAGCTGTTTTTT,CAISEGRNTGELFF
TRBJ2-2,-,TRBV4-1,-,TGCGCCAGCAGCCAAGATATGAGGGTCACCGGGGAGCTGTTTTTT,CASSQDMRVTGELFF
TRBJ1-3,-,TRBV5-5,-,TGTGCCAGCAGCCTCGACAGGACGTACTCTGGAAACACCATATATTTT,CASSLDRTYSGNTIYF
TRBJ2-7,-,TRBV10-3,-,TGTGCCATCAGTGAAAGGGCGCGACCAACTTTGAACTACGAGCAGTACTTC,CAISERARPTLNYEQYF
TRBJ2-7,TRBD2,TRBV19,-,TGTGCCAGTATCCTCCGTGGGGGGGAGGGCCCGGGCGAGCAGTACTTC,CASILRGGEGPGEQYF
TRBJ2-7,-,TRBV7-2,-,TGTGCCAGCAGCCGTAGCGGAAATTCCTACGAGCAGTACTTC,CASSRSGNSYEQYF
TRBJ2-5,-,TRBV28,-,TGTGCCAGTGGGTGGGGGACCCAGTACTTC,CASGWGTQYF
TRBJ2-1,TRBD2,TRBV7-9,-,TGTGCCAGCAGCTTGCCTAGCGGGAGCGGGGGCAATGAGCAGTTCTTC,CASSLPSGSGGNEQFF
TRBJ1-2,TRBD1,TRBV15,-,TGTGCCACCTCTGACAGGGGCTATGGCTACACCTTC,CATSDRGYGYTF